This note documents a single T cell receptor beta chain sequence. TCRdb re-called the 5' RACE reads through MiXCR, storing one row per CDR3 protein. The table has about 41,000 distinct CDR3 sequences, 25% to 30% seen once. V lost 2 bases and J lost 0, with 8 bases in between. CDR1 MDHEN and CDR2 SYDVKM come from the germline V gene. The CDR3 runs 15 residues. Material for sequencing was memory CD4+ T cells sorted from a lymph node. Subset meaning: memory CD4+ T cells, CD4+CD45RO+CD25-. This rearrangement joins TRBV28 to TRBJ1-5; no definite D call. This clonotype was obtained from a female donor with breast cancer. The CDR3 DNA reads TGTGCCAGCAGTTTACCAAGGGTTAGCAATCAGCCCCAGCATTTT. Amino acids: CASSLPRVSNQPQHF. Together with reference TRBV28 and TRBJ1-5, the CDR3 gives the full variable domain: DVKVTQSSRYLVKRTGEKVFLECVQDMDHENMFWYRQDPGLGLRLIYFSYDVKMKEKGDIPEGYSVSREKKERFSLILESASTNQTSMYLCASSLPRVSNQPQHFGDGTRLSIL.